The TCR beta chain described here comes from a study of blood T cell repertoires in COVID-19. Profiled with immunoSEQ multiplex PCR; TCRdb holds only in-frame clones, not every one. The sample lists over 140,000 clones; roughly four fifths were seen once. Germline V gene lookup returns CDR1 SGHNT and CDR2 YENEEA. Trimming took 5 bases from V and 7 from J, leaving 11 bases between them. CDR3 length: 13 amino acids. The sample taken for sequencing was peripheral blood. The origin of this receptor is a woman in her sixties with acute or convalescent COVID-19. The V gene is TRBV11-3, the J gene TRBJ1-4; the D gene is possibly TRBD1 (5 bases). CDR3 amino acids: CASSRGLGEKLFF. In nucleotides, the CDR3 is TGTGCCAGCAGCAGGGGATTGGGTGAAAAACTGTTTTTT.